A selection of T cell receptor beta chains follows, all from one sample in a study of neurological immune-mediated disorders. TCRdb independently ran MiXCR on the 5' RACE reads; one entry per CDR3 protein. The profile shows 130,000 or so distinct CDR3 sequences, about 3.2% of them singletons. The sequencing input was PBMCs. The receptors were gathered from a young woman with multiple sclerosis. Each CDR3 is given without its conserved first and last residue. The D gene is left open where the match is weak.

>.|TRBJ2-1|TRBV4-3
ASSQENRRDEQF
>TRBD2|TRBJ2-3|TRBV7-8
ASGLAGITDTQY
>.|TRBJ2-3|TRBV9
ASTKTGLASDTQY
>TRBD1|TRBJ2-7|TRBV7-9
ASSLALGTGAYEQY
>TRBD1|TRBJ2-7|TRBV20-1
SARVPDRVLDEQY
>.|TRBJ2-6|TRBV7-9
ASSWDLGLAAGANVLT
>.|TRBJ1-2|TRBV20-1
SALQGNNYGYT
>.|TRBJ1-4|TRBV20-1
SATGTNGEKLF
>.|TRBJ1-1|TRBV7-9
ASSLGEPWAF
>.|TRBJ2-2|TRBV6-5
ASSRGHPGELF
>.|TRBJ2-3|TRBV20-1
SAHLAGAYTQY
>.|TRBJ1-6|TRBV20-1
SPVLQANNSPLH
>.|TRBJ2-3|TRBV7-2
ASSFLLLDDTQY
>.|TRBJ2-3|TRBV5-1
ASSLGAGLTDTQY
>.|TRBJ1-1|TRBV30
AWSPPPGTEAF
>.|TRBJ2-5|TRBV20-1
SALEAGEETQY
>.|TRBJ1-2|TRBV6-5
ASSYSGQPTNYGYT
>.|TRBJ2-7|TRBV20-1
SARDLSGDYEQY
>TRBD1|TRBJ2-7|TRBV20-1
SARDRTGSSGPFEQY
>TRBD1|TRBJ2-5|TRBV9
ASSAGGRGNYETQY
>.|TRBJ2-2|TRBV6-1
ASSDLLTRNTGELF
>.|TRBJ1-4|TRBV10-3
AISDRTGDEKLF
>.|TRBJ2-1|TRBV20-1
SARGPVRDRLSYNEQF
>.|TRBJ2-5|TRBV15
ATSRPPAETQY
>.|TRBJ2-7|TRBV7-6
ASSYRAGDEQY
>.|TRBJ2-2|TRBV10-1
ASTKGGPGDTGELF
>TRBD1|TRBJ2-1|TRBV29-1
SVVGDRDSNEQF
>.|TRBJ1-1|TRBV6-6
ASSYSITEAF
>.|TRBJ1-1|TRBV12-3/TRBV12-4
ASVSPGQNTEAF
>.|TRBJ1-4|TRBV7-2
ASSPAATNEKLF
>.|TRBJ1-1|TRBV12-3/TRBV12-4
ASSFEQNTEAF
>.|TRBJ2-1|TRBV20-1
SAGLPAGGLF
>.|TRBJ2-3|TRBV5-1
ASSSGTPTDTQY
>.|TRBJ2-7|TRBV20-1
SARLAQTGRSSYEQY
>.|TRBJ2-5|TRBV7-2
ASSQGGRETQY
>TRBD1|TRBJ2-3|TRBV7-9
ASSHGTGDTDTQY
>TRBD1|TRBJ1-3|TRBV3-1
ASSPPDRGDSGNTIY
>.|TRBJ2-7|TRBV7-6
ASSEGVYEQY
>TRBD1|TRBJ1-2|TRBV14
ASSRGQSYGYT
>TRBD2|TRBJ2-1|TRBV6-5
ASRGTSSYNEQF
>.|TRBJ2-5|TRBV10-3
AISDYETETQY
>.|TRBJ2-5|TRBV6-5
ASSYQPGSVETQY
>.|TRBJ2-4|TRBV20-1
SARDPAVINIQY
>.|TRBJ1-1|TRBV3-1
ASSQDPAPRAEAF
>TRBD2|TRBJ2-7|TRBV6-5
ASSQTGLAGVNEQY
>TRBD1|TRBJ2-7|TRBV25-1
ASSALPGQGAKEQY
>.|TRBJ2-3|TRBV24-1
ATSDYLNTQY
>.|TRBJ2-2|TRBV24-1
ATSAPSNTGTGELF
>TRBD1|TRBJ1-2|TRBV5-1
ASSGWTGNGYT
>.|TRBJ2-4|TRBV4-3
ASSQDPVRNIQY